This T cell receptor (beta chain) came from a study of cytomegalovirus exposure and HLA in healthy donors (TCRdb year 2017). About the investigation overall: In an earlier analysis of some 550 of the donors, 276 Gb of sequence data and 90 million to 120 million unique TCR beta sequences from 150 million to 200 million T cells were reported. An early release covering 500 to 750 HLA-typed donors comprised 250 to 350 gigabases of sequencing data and tens of millions of unique TCR sequences. The genetic ancestry cluster associated with self-reported Caucasian donors included about four fifths of the roughly 360 genotyped donors. The study was designed to test whether signatures of past pathogen exposure could be identified by cataloging public T cell receptors. The study profiled the T cell repertoires of more than 500 subjects by immunosequencing and related them to cytomegalovirus serostatus. In addition to the first cohort of roughly 670 subjects, a separate validation cohort of 120 different subjects was used. To predict cytomegalovirus infection status, the study brought together high-throughput TCR immunosequencing, statistical association of individual TCRs with disease status, and machine learning. A later analysis re-analyzed previously published TCR beta repertoires from 500 to 700 donors and added high-resolution HLA genotyping to study TCR occurrence patterns. Rather than drawing on any new phenotypic data, the later analysis identified candidate immune exposures from TCR beta sequences and the way those sequences occurred across donors. An earlier analysis of around 580 of the donors used high-throughput TCR beta sequencing to judge whether each TCR beta V gene segment behaved as functional or pseudogenic. Donor age, sex, ethnicity and CMV serostatus were compiled together with the repertoire data. Genome-wide SNP genotypes for about three fifths of the roughly 670 donors were used in a later genetic analysis, which treated that subset as a discovery cohort. Every repertoire in the discovery cohort had been generated on one and the same sequencing platform. Both class I and class II loci were covered by HLA typing, at four-digit resolution. Typing coverage differed by locus: A, B, C, DRB1 and DQB1 were typed in roughly 620-630 donors, DQA1 in 522, DPA1 in nearly 610, and DPB1 in 472. A handful of DR-DQ haplotypes were treated as single units for association and clustering because of strong linkage in the cohort. Across some 400 genotyped donors of the cohort, an average of roughly 200,000 unique TCR beta nucleotide sequences per donor were sequenced, and approximately 17% of those sequences were non-productive. The paper's findings and limits, for the study overall: A later analysis associated 15,000 to 20,000 TCR beta sequences with specific HLA alleles at a false discovery rate of 0.05. The classifier was reported to diagnose cytomegalovirus status with high specificity and sensitivity in both the original cohort and the validation cohort. Sequencing depth was assumed to be roughly uniform across donors in the presence/absence analyses, though that assumption may not hold. Only TCR beta chains were sequenced in this cohort, and the absence of alpha or paired-chain data limited detectable features. A later analysis found that TCR association rates varied across HLA loci, with DRB1 alleles showing the most associated TCRs and HLA-C alleles the fewest. A few of the identified cytomegalovirus-associated TCR beta chains were confirmed in vitro to be specific for cytomegalovirus antigens. The authors suggested that the approach could potentially be generalized to other disease states and immunological phenotypes. For the cohort, immune exposure information was limited to CMV serostatus. A further reported finding was that TCR beta sequences accurately predicted the HLA-A and HLA-B alleles for most subjects in the first cohort. A group of highly shared sequence variants was considered likely to be a technical artifact of the sequencing pipeline. Most TCR sequences were observed very rarely across donors, whereas some public TCRs were present in many individuals. The study listed 170 or so TCR beta chains as associated with cytomegalovirus. The 87-base-pair reads could not distinguish some IMGT-functional V segments, including TRBV6-2 and TRBV6-3, so those segments were excluded. When HLA alleles, especially DR and DQ, strongly co-occurred, TCR associations were difficult to assign to individual alleles. Because HLA typing was unavailable for some donors at each locus, only the typed subset was used in association tests. Linkage disequilibrium might explain the correlated functional status among segregating V segments, but an unknown experimental factor could not be excluded. A later analysis reported that several top co-occurrence clusters appeared linked to parvovirus B19, influenza, CMV and Epstein-Barr virus. Most CMV-associated TCR beta chains appeared to be HLA-restricted in a later analysis, and the HLA associations seemed to be driven largely by CMV exposure. Compared with equally common non-associated chains, HLA-associated TCR beta chains in a later analysis were more clonally expanded and had lower generation probabilities. An association between a missense DCLRE1C variant and V-gene and J-gene trimming of TCR beta chains was found in a later genetic analysis and replicated in an independent cohort. Compared with the approximately 670-donor mean, donors in an Asian-associated ancestry cluster had fewer N-insertions in productive TCRs, according to a later genetic analysis. Over 15 rarely observed V segments, including chromosome 9 orphons, were excluded from the earlier analysis of some 590 of the donors because counts were too low. In an earlier analysis of 587 of the donors, most TCR beta V segments appeared in productive rearrangements about 87% or about 30% of the time, broadly matching IMGT annotations.

V loses 5 bases of germline sequence and J loses 5 bases, and the interval between the two ends is 10 bases. The germline V gene (reference sequence) gives CDR1 as LNHDA and CDR2 as SQIVND. The CDR3 numbers 13 residues from cysteine through phenylalanine. The kept DNA is CDR3 alone, 39 bases in frame from the first base. The cohort consisted of 600 to 700 healthy bone marrow donors. At the time of sampling, all cohort members were nominally healthy, though unrecorded immune exposures were likely present. The donor tested CMV seropositive, placing the donor among the 289 seropositive members of the cohort. A peripheral blood sample was provided by each donor, and peripheral blood mononuclear cells were used for TCR beta sequencing. Genomic DNA extraction from the blood cell samples was performed with the Qiagen DNeasy Blood Extraction Kit. Library creation used the immunoSEQ multiplex PCR assay. For the multiplex PCR, a mixture combining 60 forward primers for TCR Vbeta segments and 13 reverse primers for TCR Jbeta segments was used. The CDR3 region of rearranged TCR beta genes was amplified from genomic DNA with a multiplex PCR assay. The Illumina HiSeq System was used to sequence the amplified TCR beta libraries as 87-base-pair reads. Per the authors' processing: A later analysis counted around 72 million unique TCR beta chains across the 700 or so repertoires, and some 11 million of these chains were shared by at least two donors. Raw reads were error-corrected and collapsed into unique sequences by a nearest-neighbor algorithm in which closely related sequences were merged to remove PCR and sequencing errors. Alignment of CDR3 sequences to IMGT reference sequences was used to assign V, D and J gene segments. Each retained sequence needed at least a six-nucleotide match to both a V gene segment and a J gene segment. Rearrangements were called productive when the CDR3 lacked stop codons and stayed in frame with V and J; all others were non-productive. CDR3 was defined by IMGT convention, running from the second conserved V-encoded cysteine to the conserved J-encoded phenylalanine. Sequences without an unambiguous match to a single V gene segment were excluded from the earlier analysis of a few hundred of the donors. An earlier analysis of over 450 of the donors classified V segments as functional when productive rearrangements were above 56.7% and as segregating when the standard deviation between donors was above 5%. A statistical classification framework was built to diagnose cytomegalovirus status from the catalog of TCR beta chain sequences. In a later analysis, V and J genes were assigned by comparing TCR nucleotide sequences against IMGT/GENE-DB human TR gene sequences. Using the TCRdist pipeline, a later analysis assigned CDR3 sequences along with most-parsimonious VDJ recombination scenarios. A later analysis defined each TCR beta chain by its CDR3 amino acid sequence plus V-gene family, and excluded reads lacking a unique V-gene family. In a later analysis, 550 to 650 highly shared, low-generation-probability nucleotide sequences were removed to address suspected cross-contamination and a sequencing artifact. A later analysis calculated a clonal expansion index for each public chain from normalized within-repertoire ranks of inferred template counts. A later analysis computed generation probabilities with a VDJ recombination model fitted to out-of-frame rearrangements, and checked the results against IGoR. A later analysis scored TCR-TCR, TCR-HLA and TCR-CMV co-occurrence with hypergeometric tests, applying a repertoire-size bias correction to TCR pairs. To estimate false discovery rates, a later analysis permuted the HLA or CMV assignments 20 times. In a later analysis, co-occurring TCRs were grouped with DBSCAN, and TCRdist sequence similarity was added when clustering was performed within HLA-allele-positive subsets. Co-occurrence clustering excluded repertoires with fewer than 30,000 or more than 120,000 public chains, plus five with anomalous nucleotide sharing. TCRdb mirrors the immuneACCESS table, restricted to in-frame sequences. Some clones are absent from its copies; in checked studies, under half trace to an unresolved V gene, and the reason for the others is unknown. V and J calls and clone size are copied from that table; D and trimming were computed from the DNA. The sample yields roughly 180,000 clones; nearly 80% were counted once. The ten largest account for around 5.9% of the sample.

Comment on this clone: Its antigen specificity is not known. Base-call qualities are not available, and no considerably larger clone is one nucleotide away.

The chain is encoded by TRBV19 joined to TRBJ2-1, with an unclear D gene assignment. This clonotype was obtained from a young woman in good health and CMV-seropositive. Sequences were obtained from PBMCs. This receptor carries the CDR3 CASSWAPNNEQFF. The nucleotide sequence reads as follows: TGTGCCAGTAGTTGGGCACCCAACAATGAGCAGTTCTTC.